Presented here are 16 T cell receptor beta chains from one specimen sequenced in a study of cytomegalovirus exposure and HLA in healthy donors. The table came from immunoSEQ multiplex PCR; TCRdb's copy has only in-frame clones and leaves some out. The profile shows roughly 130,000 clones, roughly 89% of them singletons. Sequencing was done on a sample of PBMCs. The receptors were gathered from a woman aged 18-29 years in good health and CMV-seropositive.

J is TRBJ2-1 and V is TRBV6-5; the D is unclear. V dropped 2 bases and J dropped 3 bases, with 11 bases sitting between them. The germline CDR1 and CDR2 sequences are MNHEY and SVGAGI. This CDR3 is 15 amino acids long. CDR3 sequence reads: CASSYGQASYNEQFF. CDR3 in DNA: TGTGCCAGCAGTTACGGGCAGGCGAGCTACAATGAGCAGTTCTTC.

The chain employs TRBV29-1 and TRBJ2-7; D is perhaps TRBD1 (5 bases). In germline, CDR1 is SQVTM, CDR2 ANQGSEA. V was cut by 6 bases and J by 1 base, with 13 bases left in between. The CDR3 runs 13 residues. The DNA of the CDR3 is TGCAGCGTAAGAGGCAGGGCGTCCTACGAGCAGTACTTC. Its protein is CSVRGRASYEQYF.

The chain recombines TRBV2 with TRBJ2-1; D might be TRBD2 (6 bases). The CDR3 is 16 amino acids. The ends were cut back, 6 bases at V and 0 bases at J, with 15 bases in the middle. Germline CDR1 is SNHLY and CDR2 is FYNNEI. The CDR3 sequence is CASRALAPSSYNEQFF. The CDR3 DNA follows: TGTGCCAGCAGGGCCCTAGCGCCCAGCTCCTACAATGAGCAGTTCTTC.

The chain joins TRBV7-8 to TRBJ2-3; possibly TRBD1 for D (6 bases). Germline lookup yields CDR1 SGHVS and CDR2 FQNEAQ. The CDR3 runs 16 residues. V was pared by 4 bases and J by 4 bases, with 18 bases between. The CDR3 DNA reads TGTGCCAGCAGCTCCCTAACAGGGTTAAACTCAGATACGCAGTATTTT. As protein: CASSSLTGLNSDTQYF.

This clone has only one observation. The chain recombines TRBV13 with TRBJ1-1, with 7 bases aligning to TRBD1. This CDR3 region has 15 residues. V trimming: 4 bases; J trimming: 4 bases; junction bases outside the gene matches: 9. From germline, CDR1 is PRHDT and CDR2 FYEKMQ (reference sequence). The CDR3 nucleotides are TGTGCCAGCAGCTCGGACCGGACAGGATTCACTGAAGCTTTCTTT. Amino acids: CASSSDRTGFTEAFF.

CDR3 protein: CASRSGTGEETQYF. DNA of the CDR3: TGTGCCAGCAGATCCGGGACAGGGGAAGAGACCCAGTACTTC. The V gene is TRBV6-5, the J gene TRBJ2-5, with 10 nucleotides matching TRBD1. Losses at the gene ends were 6 bases for V and 3 bases for J; bases not matched to a gene: 4. The CDR3 is 14 residues long. Germline loops: CDR1 MNHEY, CDR2 SVGAGI.

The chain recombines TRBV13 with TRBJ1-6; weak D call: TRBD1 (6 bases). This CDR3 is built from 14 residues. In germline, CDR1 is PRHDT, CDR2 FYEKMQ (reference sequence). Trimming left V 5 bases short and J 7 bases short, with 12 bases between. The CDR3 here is CASSASGQNSPLHF. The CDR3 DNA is TGTGCCAGCAGCGCCTCGGGACAAAATTCACCCCTCCACTTT.

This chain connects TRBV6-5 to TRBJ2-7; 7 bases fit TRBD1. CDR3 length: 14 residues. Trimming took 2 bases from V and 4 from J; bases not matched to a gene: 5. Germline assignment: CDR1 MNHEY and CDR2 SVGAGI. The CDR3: CASSYDRAGYEQYF. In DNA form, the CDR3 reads TGTGCCAGCAGTTACGACAGGGCAGGGTACGAGCAGTACTTC.

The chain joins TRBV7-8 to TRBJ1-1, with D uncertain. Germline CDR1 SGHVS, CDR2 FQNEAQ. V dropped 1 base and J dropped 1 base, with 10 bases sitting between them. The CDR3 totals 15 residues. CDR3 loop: CASSLGVGANTEAFF. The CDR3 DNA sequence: TGTGCCAGCAGCTTAGGGGTGGGAGCGAACACTGAAGCTTTCTTT.

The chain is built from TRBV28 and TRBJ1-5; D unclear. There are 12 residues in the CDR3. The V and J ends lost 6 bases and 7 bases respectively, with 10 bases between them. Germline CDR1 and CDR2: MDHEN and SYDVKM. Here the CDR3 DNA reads TGTGCCAGCAGGGCCCCCCAACAGCCCCAGCATTTT. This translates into CASRAPQQPQHF.

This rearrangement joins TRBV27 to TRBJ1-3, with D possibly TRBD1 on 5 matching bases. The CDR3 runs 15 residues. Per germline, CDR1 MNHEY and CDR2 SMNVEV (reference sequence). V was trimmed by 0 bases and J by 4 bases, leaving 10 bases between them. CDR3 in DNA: TGTGCCAGCAGTTTATCAGCGGGACGGGGAAACACCATATATTTT. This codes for CASSLSAGRGNTIYF.

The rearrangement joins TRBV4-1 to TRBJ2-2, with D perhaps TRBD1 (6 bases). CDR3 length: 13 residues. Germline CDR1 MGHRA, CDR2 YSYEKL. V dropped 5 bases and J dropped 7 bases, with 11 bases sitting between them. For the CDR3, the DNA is TGCGCCAGCAGCGCAGGGGTGGACGGGGAGCTGTTTTTT. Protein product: CASSAGVDGELFF.

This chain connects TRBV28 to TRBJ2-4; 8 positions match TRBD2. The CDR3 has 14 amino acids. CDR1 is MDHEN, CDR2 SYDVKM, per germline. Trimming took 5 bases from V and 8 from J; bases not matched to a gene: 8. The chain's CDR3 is CASSAGGARDIQYF. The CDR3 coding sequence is TGTGCCAGCAGTGCCGGGGGGGCTAGGGACATTCAGTACTTC.

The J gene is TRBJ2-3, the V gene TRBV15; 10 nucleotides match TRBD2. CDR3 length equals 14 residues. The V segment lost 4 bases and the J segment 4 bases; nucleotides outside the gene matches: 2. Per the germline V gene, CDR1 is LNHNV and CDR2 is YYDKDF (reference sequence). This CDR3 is CATSKGTSADTQYF. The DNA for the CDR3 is TGTGCCACCAGCAAAGGGACTAGCGCAGATACGCAGTATTTT.

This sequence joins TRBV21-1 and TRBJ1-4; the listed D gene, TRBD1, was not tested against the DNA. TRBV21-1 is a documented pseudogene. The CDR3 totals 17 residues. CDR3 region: CASSKVRSQGMSEKLFF. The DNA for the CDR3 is TGTGCCAGCAGCAAAGTCCGTTCACAGGGAATGAGCGAAAAACTGTTTTTT.

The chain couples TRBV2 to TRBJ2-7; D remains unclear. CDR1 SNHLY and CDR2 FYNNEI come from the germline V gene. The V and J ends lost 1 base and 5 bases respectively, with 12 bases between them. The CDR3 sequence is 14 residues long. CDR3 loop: CASSEEARLHEQYF. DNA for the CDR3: TGTGCCAGCAGTGAAGAAGCGCGACTCCACGAGCAGTACTTC. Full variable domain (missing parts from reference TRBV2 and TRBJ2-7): EPEVTQTPSHQVTQMGQEVILRCVPISNHLYFYWYRQILGQKVEFLVSFYNNEISEKSEIFDDQFSVERPDGSNFTLKIRSTKLEDSAMYFCASSEEARLHEQYFGPGTRLTVT.